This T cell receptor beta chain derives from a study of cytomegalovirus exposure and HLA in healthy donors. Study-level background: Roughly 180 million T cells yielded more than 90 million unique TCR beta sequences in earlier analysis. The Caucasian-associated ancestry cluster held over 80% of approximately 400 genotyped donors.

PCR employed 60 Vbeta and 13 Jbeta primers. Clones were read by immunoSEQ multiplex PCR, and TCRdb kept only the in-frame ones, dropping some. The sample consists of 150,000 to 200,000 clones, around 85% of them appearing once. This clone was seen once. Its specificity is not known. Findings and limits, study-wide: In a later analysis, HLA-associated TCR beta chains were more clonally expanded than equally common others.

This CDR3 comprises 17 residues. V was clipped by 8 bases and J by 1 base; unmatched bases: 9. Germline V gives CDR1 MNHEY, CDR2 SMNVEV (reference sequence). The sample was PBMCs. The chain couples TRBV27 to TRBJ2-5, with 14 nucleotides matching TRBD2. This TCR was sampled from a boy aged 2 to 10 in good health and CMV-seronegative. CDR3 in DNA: TGTGCCAGCTCTCTAATGGGACTAGCGGGGGTCCAAGAGACCCAGTACTTC. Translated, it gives CASSLMGLAGVQETQYF.